These 21 T cell receptor beta chains were all obtained from the same sample, sequenced in a study of shared T cell receptors in the human thymus (dated by TCRdb to the early 2020s). Library method: the immunoSEQ multiplex PCR assay. TCRdb mirrors the immuneACCESS table, restricted to in-frame sequences. Some clones are absent from its copies; in checked studies, under half trace to an unresolved V gene, and the reason for the others is unknown. A total of over 350,000 clones appear in this sample, around 95% of them only once. The top ten clones comprise roughly 0.021% of the sample. The sequenced sample was thymocytes. The source is a human donor.

The chain joins TRBV14 to TRBJ1-2; 7 bases map to TRBD1. V lost 4 bases, J lost 10 bases, and 12 bases stayed unmatched. The CDR3 has 14 residues. The germline V gene has CDR1 SGHDN and CDR2 FVKESK. The CDR3 nucleotides are TGTGCCAGCAGCCTCATCCCGCAGGGGGGAAACTACACCTTC. It codes for CASSLIPQGGNYTF.

The gene calls are TRBV5-6 and TRBJ2-1; D possibly corresponds to TRBD2 (5 bases). Per germline, CDR1 SGHDT and CDR2 YYEEEE. This CDR3 has 14 residues. The V and J ends lost 0 bases and 7 bases respectively, with 11 bases between them. The DNA for the CDR3 is TGTGCCAGCAGCTTGGTTTTCGGCGGGAATGAGCAGTTCTTC. The encoded protein is CASSLVFGGNEQFF.

The V call is TRBV6-1, the J call TRBJ2-5; a possible D gene is TRBD1 (6 bases). CDR3 length: 16 residues. Trimming shortened V by 4 bases and J by 4 bases, and 19 bases separated the two germline ends. Germline-derived CDR1 and CDR2 are MNHNS and SASEGT. The CDR3 loop reads CASSGLTGLGAETQYF. In nucleotides, the CDR3 is TGTGCCAGCAGTGGCCTCACAGGGTTAGGGGCAGAGACCCAGTACTTC.

The chain has TRBV29-1 and TRBJ2-2, with 11 bases fitting TRBD1. The CDR3 has 15 amino acids. Germline V CDR1 and CDR2: SQVTM, ANQGSEA. J lost 5 bases, V lost 8 bases, and 10 bases had no gene match. The CDR3 nucleotides are TGCAGCTCGTGTCCCGGGACAGGGGGAACCGGGGAGCTGTTTTTT. Translated: CSSCPGTGGTGELFF.

The gene calls are TRBV6-5 and TRBJ1-4, with 7 bases that match TRBD1. The CDR3 length is 14 residues. Germline CDR1 and CDR2: MNHEY and SVGAGI. V lost 6 bases and J lost 4; bases outside the gene matches: 5. CDR3 region: CASSSGQINEKLFF. The CDR3 nucleotides read TGTGCCAGCAGCTCGGGACAGATTAATGAAAAACTGTTTTTT.

The chain couples TRBV5-1 to TRBJ2-7; 9 bases agree with TRBD1. After removal of 4 bases from V and 0 bases from J, the junction contained 5 bases not matched to a gene. CDR3 length: 15 residues. Germline V CDR1 and CDR2: SGHRS, YFSETQ. CDR3 residues: CASSTRDRDSYEQYF. The CDR3 coding sequence is TGCGCCAGCAGCACCCGGGACAGGGACTCCTACGAGCAGTACTTC.

The chain is built from TRBV20-1 and TRBJ2-1; D remains unclear. Trimming pared 6 bases from V and 4 bases from J, leaving 7 bases between. Germline V gene data show CDR1 as DFQATT and CDR2 as SNEGSKA (reference sequence). The CDR3 runs 11 residues. CDR3 DNA sequence: TGCAGTGCCAAAGGTTACAATGAGCAGTTCTTC. Protein sequence: CSAKGYNEQFF.

V and J are TRBV29-1 and TRBJ2-2, with D unresolved. The V and J ends lost 1 base and 0 bases respectively, with 6 bases between them. The length of the CDR3 is 14 residues. In germline, CDR1 is SQVTM, CDR2 ANQGSEA. In DNA, the CDR3 is TGCAGCGTTGAAGCCAGAACGAACACCGGGGAGCTGTTTTTT. Its protein is CSVEARTNTGELFF.

The CDR3 DNA reads as TGTGCCAGCAGTTTAAACGGGAAGGCTTCCTGGGAGACCCAGTACTTC. Its protein is CASSLNGKASWETQYF. The chain uses TRBV27 and TRBJ2-5; the D gene is possibly TRBD2 (5 bases). The CDR3 consists of 16 residues. Germline V gene sequence: CDR1 MNHEY, CDR2 SMNVEV (reference sequence). The V end was cut by 2 bases, the J end by 5 bases, with 18 bases between.

V is TRBV5-5 and J is TRBJ2-2, with D uncertain. Germline V gene lookup returns CDR1 SGHKS and CDR2 YYEKEE (reference sequence). Deletions cut 5 bases from V and 0 bases from J, with 11 bases between. The CDR3 sequence is 15 residues long. CDR3 nucleotides: TGTGCCAGCAGTCCCCCGCCAACGAACACCGGGGAGCTGTTTTTT. Translation gives CASSPPPTNTGELFF.

This rearrangement joins TRBV27 to TRBJ1-2; 7 bases map to TRBD1. Germline CDR1 is MNHEY and CDR2 is SMNVEV (reference sequence). V was pared by 5 bases and J by 1 base, with 10 bases of the junction left unmatched. The CDR3 spans 16 residues. This CDR3 reads CASSDTRDRLNYGYTF. As DNA, the CDR3 is TGTGCCAGCAGTGACACACGGGACAGACTTAACTATGGCTACACCTTC.

CDR3 DNA: TGCGCCAGCACCAAAATCCGGGACAGGGAAACGTATGCGGGAAACACCATATATTTT. Amino acids: CASTKIRDRETYAGNTIYF. This rearrangement joins TRBV10-1 to TRBJ1-3; 9 bases fit TRBD1. V lost 7 bases, J lost 4 bases, and 20 bases stayed unmatched. Germline V gene lookup returns CDR1 WNHNN and CDR2 SYGVQD (reference sequence). This CDR3 is built from 19 residues.

This rearrangement joins TRBV19 to TRBJ1-4, with D tentatively TRBD1 (5 bases). Germline assignment: CDR1 LNHDA and CDR2 SQIVND (reference sequence). V lost 5 bases and J 2 bases, leaving 27 bases between the germline ends. The CDR3 sequence is 20 residues long. The CDR3 DNA is TGTGCCAGTAGTGCTTACGTTAGAGGAACAGGAGGGGTCACTAATGAAAAACTGTTTTTT. The encoded protein is CASSAYVRGTGGVTNEKLFF.

The gene calls are TRBV27 and TRBJ2-1; D possibly corresponds to TRBD2 (6 bases). CDR3 length: 14 residues. Germline lookup yields CDR1 MNHEY and CDR2 SMNVEV (reference sequence). Trimming pared 3 bases from V and 7 bases from J, leaving 13 bases between. The CDR3: CASSLGGKTNEQFF. The CDR3 DNA reads as TGTGCCAGCAGTTTGGGCGGGAAGACGAATGAGCAGTTCTTC.

This clone was found once. The J gene is TRBJ2-3, the V gene TRBV27; maybe TRBD2 (5 bases). Germline V gene lookup returns CDR1 MNHEY and CDR2 SMNVEV (reference sequence). V was trimmed by 7 bases and J by 4 bases, leaving 24 bases between them. The CDR3 runs 17 residues. CDR3 protein: CASILPGKGPKADTQYF. The DNA for the CDR3 is TGTGCCAGCATCCTCCCCGGGAAGGGTCCAAAGGCAGATACGCAGTATTTT.

This chain uses TRBV27 with TRBJ2-7; 8 bases match TRBD2. With 2 bases clipped from V and 5 bases from J, the junction kept 11 bases outside the gene matches. The CDR3 loop spans 16 amino acids. Germline CDR1 is MNHEY and CDR2 is SMNVEV (reference sequence). CDR3: CASSLKGGLGDHEQYF. The CDR3 DNA sequence: TGTGCCAGCAGTTTAAAGGGGGGACTAGGCGACCACGAGCAGTACTTC.

This sequence joins TRBV6-1 and TRBJ1-5; D call uncertain. The V and J ends lost 6 bases and 4 bases respectively, with 10 bases between them. This CDR3 spans 13 amino acids. Looked up from germline, CDR1 is MNHNS and CDR2 is SASEGT. CDR3 sequence reads: CASSAQDNQPQHF. The CDR3, as DNA: TGTGCCAGCAGCGCCCAGGATAATCAGCCCCAGCATTTT.

The chain is built from TRBV5-4 and TRBJ2-3; TRBD2 might be the D (5 bases). Trimming cost V 5 bases and J 0 bases, with 7 bases left between them. CDR3 length: 13 residues. From germline, CDR1 is SGHNT and CDR2 YYREEE (reference sequence). This CDR3 reads CASSWTSTDTQYF. Here the CDR3 DNA reads TGTGCCAGCAGTTGGACTAGCACAGATACGCAGTATTTT.

This chain links TRBV5-5 with TRBJ2-7; D perhaps matches TRBD1 (5 bases). The germline gives CDR1 SGHKS, CDR2 YYEKEE (reference sequence). The CDR3 has 15 residues. V was trimmed by 0 bases and J by 0 bases, leaving 10 bases between them. CDR3 protein: CASSLGLQASYEQYF. CDR3 sequence (DNA): TGTGCCAGCAGCTTGGGCCTACAGGCCTCCTACGAGCAGTACTTC.

The V gene is TRBV18, the J gene TRBJ2-1; 7 nucleotides agree with TRBD2. Trimming cost V 0 bases and J 2 bases; bases outside gene matches: 13. CDR1 is KGHSH and CDR2 is LQKENI in the germline V gene. The CDR3 is 19 amino acids. This CDR3 reads CASSPPPSQRRETYNEQFF. For the CDR3, the DNA is TGTGCCAGCTCACCACCGCCTTCCCAAAGGCGGGAGACCTACAATGAGCAGTTCTTC.

The rearrangement uses TRBV14 and TRBJ2-7, with TRBD2 matching over 9 bases. With V trimmed by 0 bases and J by 4 bases, 19 bases remained unmatched. The CDR3 sequence is 20 residues long. Germline CDR1 and CDR2: SGHDN and FVKESK. CDR3 region: CASSQDPEPEPGLAGYEQYF. CDR3 in DNA: TGTGCCAGCAGCCAAGATCCCGAGCCCGAACCGGGACTAGCAGGTTACGAGCAGTACTTC.